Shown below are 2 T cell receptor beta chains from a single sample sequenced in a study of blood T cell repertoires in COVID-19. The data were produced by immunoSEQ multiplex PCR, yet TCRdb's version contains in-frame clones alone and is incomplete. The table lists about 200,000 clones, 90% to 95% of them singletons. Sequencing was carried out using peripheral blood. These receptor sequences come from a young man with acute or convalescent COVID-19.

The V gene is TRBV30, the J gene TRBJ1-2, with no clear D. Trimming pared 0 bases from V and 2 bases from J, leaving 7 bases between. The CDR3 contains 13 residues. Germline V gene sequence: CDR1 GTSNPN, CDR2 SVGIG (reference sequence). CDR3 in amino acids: CAWSVETNYGYTF. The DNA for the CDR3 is TGTGCCTGGAGTGTAGAAACAAACTATGGCTACACCTTC.

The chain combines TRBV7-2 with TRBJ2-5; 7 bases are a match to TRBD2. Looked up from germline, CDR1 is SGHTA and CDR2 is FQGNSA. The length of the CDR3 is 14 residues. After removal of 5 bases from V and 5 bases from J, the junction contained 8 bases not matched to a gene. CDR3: CASSPWTRRETQYF. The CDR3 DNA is TGTGCCAGCAGCCCCTGGACTAGGAGGGAGACCCAGTACTTC.